This T cell receptor beta chain is drawn from a study of metastatic and nonmetastatic thyroid tumors. The ends were cut back, 0 bases at V and 5 bases at J, with 10 bases in the middle. CDR1 is SGDLS, CDR2 YYNGEE, per germline. The CDR3 spans 14 residues. Using MiXCR, TCRdb reanalyzed the PCR reads. The sample carries about 18,000 clones, 25% to 35% recorded once. Not a single patient had been given any form of treatment at any point before undergoing thyroid surgery. The source of this sequence is a male donor with papillary thyroid cancer or a benign thyroid nodule (not recorded which). Some clones in this sample may be carry-over from other donors' samples. Sample: tumor tissue. The chain uses TRBV9 and TRBJ2-3; either TRBD1 or TRBD2 may supply D (5 bases each). Here the CDR3 DNA reads TGTGCCAGCAGCGTAGACCGGGGCGGAGATACGCAGTATTTT. It codes for CASSVDRGGDTQYF.